This T cell receptor beta chain is from a study of blood T cell repertoires in COVID-19. Unmatched junction bases numbered 8, after V lost 4 bases and J lost 8 bases. This CDR3 has 15 residues. Germline V gene sequence: CDR1 SGHNT, CDR2 YYREEE (reference sequence). The sample holds a few counts of this clone. This table comes from immunoSEQ multiplex PCR, and its TCRdb copy is limited to in-frame clones, with some not included. The sample lists some 80,000 clones; 84% were seen once. The clonotype comes from a man aged 50-60 years with acute or convalescent COVID-19. This rearrangement joins TRBV5-4 to TRBJ2-4; TRBD1 agrees at 11 bases. Sequenced material: peripheral blood. CDR3 residues: CASSNRDRGSHIQYF. DNA for the CDR3: TGTGCCAGCAGCAACCGGGACAGGGGGAGTCACATTCAGTACTTC.